The rows below give T cell receptor beta chains drawn from one sample of a study of shared clonotypes between healthy human individuals. Assay: immunoSEQ multiplex PCR; the TCRdb copy retains only in-frame clones and omits some. The repertoire holds about 530,000 clones, with approximately 95% as singletons. Sequences were obtained from naive CD4+ T cells sorted from blood. The origin of the receptors is a woman in her thirties in good health. CDR3s include the opening cysteine and the closing phenylalanine or tryptophan. Each record gives: V gene, J gene, D gene, clone size, CDR3 protein, CDR3 DNA. A D gene is named only where the DNA matches it firmly. Some rows have no size entry. The others give once, few or many, or a class for an expanded clone.

TRBV6-1	TRBJ1-4	TRBD1	.	CASSFTGVDNEKLFF	TGTGCCAGCAGCTTTACAGGGGTGGATAATGAAAAACTGTTTTTT
TRBV7-2	TRBJ2-7	.	.	CASSLVGLSTYEQYF	TGTGCCAGCAGCTTAGTTGGACTATCAACCTACGAGCAGTACTTC
TRBV18	TRBJ2-5	.	.	CASSPAGQETQYF	TGTGCCAGCTCACCGGCGGGGCAAGAGACCCAGTACTTC
TRBV27	TRBJ1-1	.	.	CASSYRRDTEAFF	TGTGCCAGCAGTTATCGCCGGGACACTGAAGCTTTCTTT
TRBV7-9	TRBJ1-6	.	.	CASSLGYPGSYNSPLHF	TGTGCCAGCAGCTTAGGATATCCGGGCTCCTATAATTCACCCCTCCACTTT
TRBV10-2	TRBJ2-1	.	.	CASSGIGNYNEQFF	TGCGCCAGCAGCGGTATTGGAAATTACAATGAGCAGTTCTTC
TRBV28	TRBJ1-4	TRBD1	.	CASRYTGVEKLFF	TGTGCCAGCAGGTATACAGGGGTTGAAAAACTGTTTTTT
TRBV7-3	TRBJ1-1	.	.	CASSLDTNTEAFF	TGTGCCAGCAGCTTGGACACGAACACTGAAGCTTTCTTT
TRBV6-6	TRBJ1-4	.	.	CASSWDGSREKLFF	TGTGCCAGCAGCTGGGACGGCAGTCGGGAAAAACTGTTTTTT
TRBV10-1	TRBJ2-2	.	.	CASSESVGTGELFF	TGCGCCAGCAGTGAATCTGTGGGCACCGGGGAGCTGTTTTTT
TRBV19	TRBJ1-1	.	.	CASSIVGGQMEAFF	TGTGCCAGTAGTATAGTGGGGGGGCAGATGGAAGCTTTCTTT
TRBV28	TRBJ2-1	TRBD2	once	CASSLLAGGRDEQFF	TGTGCCAGCAGTCTACTAGCGGGAGGTCGGGATGAGCAGTTCTTC
TRBV5-1	TRBJ2-7	.	.	CASSLGSSYEQYF	TGCGCCAGCAGCTTGGGAAGCTCCTACGAGCAGTACTTC
TRBV4-1	TRBJ1-4	TRBD1	.	CASSPGTVTEKLFF	TGCGCCAGCAGCCCGGGGACAGTAACCGAAAAACTGTTTTTT
TRBV5-5	TRBJ2-7	TRBD2	.	CASSFFGRSYEQYF	TGTGCCAGCAGCTTCTTCGGGAGGTCCTACGAGCAGTACTTC
TRBV6-6	TRBJ1-4	.	.	CASSIGGTTNEKLFF	TGTGCCAGCAGTATAGGGGGAACAACTAATGAAAAACTGTTTTTT